Each of the 2 T cell receptor beta chains below was sequenced from the same sample in a study of CD8 T cells in ankylosing spondylitis. Findings and caveats of the study: Characteristic, it appeared, of ankylosing spondylitis blood was a TCR beta motif of roughly eight highly homologous variants.

These TCRs' antigens remain unknown. TCRdb passed the 5' RACE reads through MiXCR, listing each CDR3 protein once. The data contain some 840,000 distinct CDR3 sequences, about 10% of them seen just once; the ten biggest clones take up approximately 0.46%. Material: blood, either unsorted or a sorted T cell fraction (not recorded which). These receptors were collected from a male donor with ankylosing spondylitis.

This clonotype was recorded a few times. In DNA form, the CDR3 reads TGTGCCAGCAGCTCTATTGGACTGTACAATGAGCAGTTCTTC. This translates into CASSSIGLYNEQFF. The V call is TRBV7-2, the J call TRBJ2-1, with D maybe TRBD2 (5 bases). The CDR3 length is 14 residues. V lost 4 bases, J lost 4 bases, and 11 bases lay in between. Germline V gene lookup returns CDR1 SGHTA and CDR2 FQGNSA.

V and J are TRBV4-3 and TRBJ2-3; D is unresolved. The CDR3 spans 13 residues. Trimming pared 0 bases from V and 13 bases from J, leaving 14 bases between. Germline V gives CDR1 LGHNA, CDR2 YSLEER. Here the CDR3 DNA reads TGCGCCAGCAGCCAAGATGACGGCGGAGATAAGTATTTT. Translated, it gives CASSQDDGGDKYF.